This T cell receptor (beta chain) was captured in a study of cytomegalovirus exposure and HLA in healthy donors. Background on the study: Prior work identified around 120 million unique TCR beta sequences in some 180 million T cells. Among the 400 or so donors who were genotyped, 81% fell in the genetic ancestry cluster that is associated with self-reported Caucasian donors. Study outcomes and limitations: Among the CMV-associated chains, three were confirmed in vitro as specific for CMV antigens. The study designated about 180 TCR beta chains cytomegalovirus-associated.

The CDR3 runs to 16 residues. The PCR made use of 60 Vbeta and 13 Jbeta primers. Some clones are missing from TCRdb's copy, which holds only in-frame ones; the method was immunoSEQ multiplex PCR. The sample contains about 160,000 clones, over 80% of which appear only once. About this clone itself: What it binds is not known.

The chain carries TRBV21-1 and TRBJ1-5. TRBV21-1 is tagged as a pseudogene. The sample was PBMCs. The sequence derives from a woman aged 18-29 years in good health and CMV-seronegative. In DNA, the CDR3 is TGTGCCAGCAGCAAAGGCGGCGAATATAGCAATCAGCCCCAGCATTTT. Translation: CASSKGGEYSNQPQHF.